This T cell receptor beta chain is drawn from a study of blood T cell repertoires in COVID-19. Study in general: Whether acute or convalescent, the COVID-19 samples came from the United States, Italy and Spain. Sources were T cells, B-cell-depleted T cells, or PBMCs; the material itself was cDNA or gDNA.

The CDR3 consists of 16 residues. Losses at the gene ends were 0 bases for V and 2 bases for J; bases not matched to a gene: 7. The germline V gene has CDR1 SGHDT and CDR2 YYEEEE. In the authors' methods: Cell counts per sample came from amplifying reference gene primers. Measured with immunoSEQ multiplex PCR; TCRdb has only the in-frame clones, and not every one. V and J calls and clone size follow that table, whereas D and trimming were derived from the DNA. The sample holds 70,000 or so clones; about 80% are singletons and the top ten take 35%. Sequencing was done on a sample of peripheral blood. The TCR sequence derives from a woman aged 70-85 years with acute or convalescent COVID-19. The chain carries TRBV5-6 and TRBJ1-2, with TRBD1 matching over 7 bases. The CDR3 sequence: CASSLVGQSKNYGYTF. The CDR3 DNA sequence: TGTGCCAGCAGCTTGGTGGGACAGAGCAAGAACTATGGCTACACCTTC.